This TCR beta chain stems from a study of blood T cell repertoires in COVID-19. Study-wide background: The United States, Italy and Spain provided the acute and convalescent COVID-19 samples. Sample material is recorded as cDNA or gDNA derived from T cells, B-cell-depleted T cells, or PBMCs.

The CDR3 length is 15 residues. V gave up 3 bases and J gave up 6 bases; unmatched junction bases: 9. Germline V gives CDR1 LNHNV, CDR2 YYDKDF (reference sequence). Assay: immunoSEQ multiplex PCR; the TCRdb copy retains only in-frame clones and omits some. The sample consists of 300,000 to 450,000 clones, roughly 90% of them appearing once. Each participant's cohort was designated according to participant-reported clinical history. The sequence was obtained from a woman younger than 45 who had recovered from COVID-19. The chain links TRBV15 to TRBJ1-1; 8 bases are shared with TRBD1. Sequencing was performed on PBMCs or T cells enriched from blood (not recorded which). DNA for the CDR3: TGTGCCACCAGCAGTTTCCCGGACAGGGCTTCTGAAGCTTTCTTT. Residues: CATSSFPDRASEAFF.